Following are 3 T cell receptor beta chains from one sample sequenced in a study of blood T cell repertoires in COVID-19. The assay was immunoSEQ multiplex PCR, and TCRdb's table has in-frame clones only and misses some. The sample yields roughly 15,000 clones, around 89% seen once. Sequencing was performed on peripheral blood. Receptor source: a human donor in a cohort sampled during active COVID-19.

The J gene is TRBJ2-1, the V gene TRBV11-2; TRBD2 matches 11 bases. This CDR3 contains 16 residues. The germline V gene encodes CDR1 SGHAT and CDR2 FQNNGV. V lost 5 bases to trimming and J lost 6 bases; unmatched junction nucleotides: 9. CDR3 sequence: CASSRLGLADINEQFF. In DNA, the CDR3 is TGTGCCAGCAGCCGACTGGGACTAGCGGACATCAATGAGCAGTTCTTC.

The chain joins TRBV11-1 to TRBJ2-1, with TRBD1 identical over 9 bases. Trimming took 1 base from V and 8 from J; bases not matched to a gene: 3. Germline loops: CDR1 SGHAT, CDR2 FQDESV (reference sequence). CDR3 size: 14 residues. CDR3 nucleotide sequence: TGTGCCAGCAGCTTAGGATGGACAGGGGATGAGCAGTTCTTC. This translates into CASSLGWTGDEQFF.

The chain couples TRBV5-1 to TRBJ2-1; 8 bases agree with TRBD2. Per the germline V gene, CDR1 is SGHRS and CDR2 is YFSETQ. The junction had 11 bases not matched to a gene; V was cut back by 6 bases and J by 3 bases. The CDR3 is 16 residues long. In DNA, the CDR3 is TGCGCCAGCACCCAGAACCCGGGAGGGGGCTACAATGAGCAGTTCTTC. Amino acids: CASTQNPGGGYNEQFF.